The T cell receptor (beta chain) under discussion was sequenced for a study of blood T cell repertoires in COVID-19. CDR1 MNHEY and CDR2 SMNVEV come from the germline V gene (reference sequence). V shed 6 bases, J shed 11 bases, and the junction held 12 bases outside the gene matches. This CDR3 comprises 15 residues. Participants had their cohort set by participant-reported clinical history. The recovered donors of Cohort 3 showed two negative PCRs, clearance, or symptom resolution. Study processing details: Estimation of nucleated cell counts relied on the amplification of reference gene primers. Method: immunoSEQ multiplex PCR; TCRdb's copy keeps in-frame clones and lacks some. For V, J and clone size, that table is used; D and trimming come from the DNA. The sample consists of around 250,000 clones, over 75% of them appearing once.

Material: PBMCs or T cells enriched from blood (not recorded which). This TCR was sampled from a woman in her forties or fifties who had recovered from COVID-19. V usage is TRBV27 and J usage is TRBJ2-1; 11 bases map to TRBD1. CDR3 in DNA: TGTGCCAGCAGACGCCCGGGACAGGGGGATTTTAAGCAGTTCTTC. Translation: CASRRPGQGDFKQFF.